The entry below describes one T cell receptor (beta chain). The antigen is unknown. Generated by immunoSEQ multiplex PCR, the TCRdb table keeps only in-frame clones and is missing some. Altogether approximately 160,000 clones are present, approximately 90% being singletons, with the ten largest covering approximately 2.9%. V dropped 9 bases and J dropped 6; count of bases not matched to a gene: 3. Germline CDR1 is LNHDA and CDR2 is SQIVND (reference sequence). This CDR3 region has 14 residues. This record comes from a study of cytotoxic CD8 clonotypes in ibrutinib-treated CLL. Overall study findings and caveats: Once treatment began, public clonotypes, which were uncommon, contracted or stayed stable.

The J gene is TRBJ2-2, the V gene TRBV19; TRBD2 matches 14 bases. Sequences were derived from PBMCs, sampled at disease progression, from a patient treated with ibrutinib. The source of this sequence is a human donor with chronic lymphocytic leukemia. The CDR3 loop reads CASRLAGGPGELFF. The DNA of the CDR3 is TGTGCCAGCCGACTAGCGGGAGGGCCCGGGGAGCTGTTTTTT.